One sample yielded the 28 T cell receptor beta chains listed below, sequenced in a study of B cell selection in AIRE deficiency (dated by TCRdb to between 2018 and 2020). Regulatory T cells were sorted as CD4+CD25hiCD127low/negative cells. The library was generated by the immunoSEQ multiplex PCR assay. The table was pulled from immuneACCESS by TCRdb, which kept in-frame rearrangements only. Such tables lose some clones; where checked, under half of the loss comes from unresolved V genes, and the rest has no known cause. This sample lists about 26,000 clones; 92% were detected once. The top ten hold approximately 1% of the sample. Sequenced material: CD4+CD25+ Tregs sorted from PBMCs. These receptors all stem from a human donor in good health.

The rearrangement links TRBV10-3 to TRBJ2-7; 7 positions match TRBD2. CDR1 is ENHRY, CDR2 SYGVKD, per germline. Trimming cost V 0 bases and J 4 bases; bases outside gene matches: 6. CDR3 length equals 15 residues. CDR3 sequence: CAISESGGLAYEQYF. The CDR3 coding sequence is TGTGCCATCAGTGAGTCGGGGGGGTTAGCGTACGAGCAGTACTTC.

The chain combines TRBV11-3 with TRBJ2-3; TRBD2 might be the D (6 bases). Germline values: CDR1 SGHNT, CDR2 YENEEA. The V end was cut by 3 bases, the J end by 0 bases, with 10 bases between. The CDR3 runs to 15 residues. This chain's CDR3 is CASSFGGESTDTQYF. In DNA, the CDR3 is TGTGCCAGCAGCTTTGGCGGGGAGAGCACAGATACGCAGTATTTT.

This rearrangement joins TRBV28 to TRBJ2-5; 8 positions agree with TRBD2. Near its end, the DNA agrees better with TRBJ2-7, so the J call may be wrong. The CDR3 is 15 amino acids. Germline-derived CDR1 and CDR2 are MDHEN and SYDVKM. DNA for the CDR3: TGTGCCAGCAGTCCGTTGACTAGCGTGTCCTACGAGCAGTACTTC. It encodes CASSPLTSVSYEQYF.

The genes are TRBV7-2 and TRBJ1-1; D perhaps matches TRBD1 (6 bases). The CDR3 runs 14 residues. Trimming stripped 4 bases from V and 4 bases from J, with 13 bases between. Germline CDR1 is SGHTA and CDR2 is FQGNSA. This chain's CDR3 is CASSWGGAATEAFF. The CDR3 nucleotides are TGTGCCAGCAGCTGGGGGGGCGCCGCCACTGAAGCTTTCTTT.

The V call is TRBV18, the J call TRBJ1-6; TRBD1 matches at 8 bases. CDR3 length equals 15 residues. Trimming cost V 3 bases and J 8 bases; bases outside gene matches: 6. Germline assignment: CDR1 KGHSH and CDR2 LQKENI. The CDR3 protein is CASSPRDRPDSPLHF. The CDR3 DNA reads as TGTGCCAGCTCACCCCGGGACAGGCCAGATTCACCCCTCCACTTT.

The chain carries TRBV7-9 and TRBJ2-3; D is perhaps TRBD2 (6 bases). The V gene lost 2 bases and the J gene lost 2 bases, with 14 bases spanning the gap. Germline CDR1 is SEHNR and CDR2 is FQNEAQ (reference sequence). This CDR3 comprises 16 residues. The CDR3 sequence: CASSLSLARNTDTQYF. The CDR3 nucleotides are TGTGCCAGCAGCTTATCGCTAGCGCGTAACACAGATACGCAGTATTTT. The full variable domain, completed using reference TRBV7-9 and TRBJ2-3, is DTGVSQNPRHKITKRGQNVTFRCDPISEHNRLYWYRQTLGQGPEFLTYFQNEAQLEKSRLLSDRFSAERPKGSFSTLEIQRTEQGDSAMYLCASSLSLARNTDTQYFGPGTRLTVL.

V gene TRBV15 combines with J gene TRBJ1-1; D not resolved. Between the trimmed V and J ends, which lost 2 bases and 3 bases, there was a span of 13 bases. The length of the CDR3 is 15 residues. Germline V gives CDR1 LNHNV, CDR2 YYDKDF (reference sequence). The CDR3 is CATSRYKGLDTEAFF. For the CDR3, the DNA is TGTGCCACCAGCAGATATAAGGGTTTGGACACTGAAGCTTTCTTT.

Notes on this clone: Other DNA sequences in this specimen translate into the identical CDR3. The V gene is TRBV5-1, the J gene TRBJ2-7; the D is unclear. Germline lookup yields CDR1 SGHRS and CDR2 YFSETQ. V lost 4 bases and J lost 7, with 9 bases in between. This CDR3 contains 11 residues. The CDR3 protein is CASSLGGEQYF. CDR3 in DNA: TGCGCCAGCAGCCTGGGTGGGGAGCAGTACTTC.

This sequence joins TRBV28 and TRBJ1-6, with D possibly matching TRBD1 (5 bases). The CDR3 runs 19 residues. Looked up from germline, CDR1 is MDHEN and CDR2 is SYDVKM. The V end was cut by 5 bases, the J end by 3 bases, with 23 bases between. CDR3 nucleotide sequence: TGTGCCAGCAGTCCCTTGGGCGGGGGGGAATCCTACTATAATTCACCCCTCCACTTT. Protein sequence: CASSPLGGGESYYNSPLHF.

The CDR3 protein is CATPDREGGQPQHF. For the CDR3, the DNA is TGTGCCACCCCCGACAGGGAGGGAGGTCAGCCCCAGCATTTT. The J gene is TRBJ1-5, the V gene TRBV28, with TRBD1 matching over 7 bases. The trim removed 10 bases at V and 6 bases at J, leaving 12 bases unmatched. CDR3 length: 14 residues. Germline CDR1 and CDR2: MDHEN and SYDVKM.

The V call is TRBV5-1, the J call TRBJ2-1; 10 nucleotides match TRBD2. CDR3 length: 15 residues. Germline values: CDR1 SGHRS, CDR2 YFSETQ. J gave up 5 bases and V 3 bases, and 5 bases lay outside the gene matches. For the CDR3, the DNA is TGCGCCAGCAGCTCGCTAGCGGGGGCAAACAATGAGCAGTTCTTC. This codes for CASSSLAGANNEQFF.

V gene TRBV29-1 combines with J gene TRBJ2-1; D remains ambiguous. The V end lost 3 bases, the J end lost 6 bases, and 18 bases lay between the germline ends. Germline V CDR1 and CDR2: SQVTM, ANQGSEA. The CDR3 is 15 residues long. The CDR3 nucleotides are TGCAGCGTTGAGGGATTTCAGAGCTGGGGCAATGAGCAGTTCTTC. This gives the protein CSVEGFQSWGNEQFF.

The chain joins TRBV14 to TRBJ2-3; D unclear. Germline CDR1 SGHDN, CDR2 FVKESK. V gave up 0 bases and J gave up 0 bases, with 13 bases separating them. CDR3 size: 17 residues. CDR3 protein: CASSQDRKGPSTDTQYF. The CDR3 region has the DNA TGTGCCAGCAGCCAAGATCGAAAGGGCCCTAGCACAGATACGCAGTATTTT. Using reference TRBV14 and TRBJ2-3 for the parts outside the CDR3, the full variable domain is EAGVTQFPSHSVIEKGQTVTLRCDPISGHDNLYWYRRVMGKEIKFLLHFVKESKQDESGMPNNRFLAERTGGTYSTLKVQPAELEDSGVYFCASSQDRKGPSTDTQYFGPGTRLTVL.

The V gene is TRBV19, the J gene TRBJ2-7; D is perhaps TRBD1 (5 bases). There are 16 residues in the CDR3. The germline V and J ends were trimmed by 1 base and 3 bases, with 16 bases remaining between them. CDR1 is LNHDA, CDR2 SQIVND, per germline (reference sequence). CDR3 residues: CASSIGAQAALYEQYF. Here the CDR3 DNA reads TGTGCCAGTAGTATAGGCGCACAGGCAGCCCTCTACGAGCAGTACTTC. Full variable domain (remainder filled in from reference TRBV19 and TRBJ2-7): DGGITQSPKYLFRKEGQNVTLSCEQNLNHDAMYWYRQDPGQGLRLIYYSQIVNDFQKGDIAEGYSVSREKKESFPLTVTSAQKNPTAFYLCASSIGAQAALYEQYFGPGTRLTVT.

The chain carries TRBV5-5 and TRBJ1-6; 10 nucleotides agree with TRBD1. Germline assignment: CDR1 SGHKS and CDR2 YYEKEE (reference sequence). The J segment lost 0 bases and the V segment lost 1 base, leaving 7 bases of the junction unmatched. This CDR3 has 19 residues. CDR3 sequence: CASSLWGTGAISYNSPLHF. The CDR3 DNA reads TGTGCCAGCAGCTTGTGGGGGACAGGGGCGATCTCCTATAATTCACCCCTCCACTTT.

This chain joins TRBV9 and TRBJ1-2; D gene ambiguous. Trimming removed 2 bases at V and 0 bases at J, with 8 bases between. The germline CDR1 and CDR2 sequences are SGDLS and YYNGEE. The CDR3 extends over 14 amino acids. The CDR3 DNA sequence: TGTGCCAGCAGCGTTGCCCAGGCTAACTATGGCTACACCTTC. It is translated as CASSVAQANYGYTF.

The J gene is TRBJ2-1, the V gene TRBV9; tentatively, D is TRBD1 (6 bases). CDR1 and CDR2 from the germline V gene are SGDLS and YYNGEE. The CDR3 runs to 15 residues. V lost 7 bases, J lost 6 bases, and 20 bases lay in between. The CDR3 sequence is CASAWGQGIGNEQFF. In DNA form, the CDR3 reads TGTGCCAGCGCCTGGGGGCAGGGGATAGGCAATGAGCAGTTCTTC. Supplemented by reference TRBV9 and TRBJ2-1, the full variable domain reads DSGVTQTPKHLITATGQRVTLRCSPRSGDLSVYWYQQSLDQGLQFLIQYYNGEERAKGNILERFSAQQFPDLHSELNLSSLELGDSALYFCASAWGQGIGNEQFFGPGTRLTVL.

The chain couples TRBV19 to TRBJ2-3; 9 bases are a match to TRBD1. The CDR3 sequence is 13 residues long. Germline CDR1 LNHDA, CDR2 SQIVND (reference sequence). Trimming removed 4 bases from V and 13 bases from J; junction bases left unmatched: 9. DNA for the CDR3: TGTGCCAGTAGTAAAAACCGGGACAGGGCAAAGTATTTT. Amino acid sequence: CASSKNRDRAKYF.

J is TRBJ2-2 and V is TRBV5-5; 9 positions match TRBD1. The CDR3 is made up of 16 amino acids. The V gene's germline CDR1 is SGHKS and CDR2 YYEKEE (reference sequence). V shed 4 bases and J 3 bases; nucleotides not matched to a gene: 7. CDR3 in amino acids: CASSPPDRGYTGELFF. The CDR3 coding sequence is TGTGCCAGCAGCCCCCCGGACAGGGGATACACCGGGGAGCTGTTTTTT.

V usage is TRBV28 and J usage is TRBJ2-3; possible D gene TRBD1, 5 bases. The CDR3 spans 14 residues. V lost 8 bases and J 1 base, leaving 13 bases between the germline ends. Germline V CDR1 and CDR2: MDHEN, SYDVKM. CDR3 sequence: CASGSGHRTDTQYF. The CDR3 DNA is TGTGCCAGCGGGTCCGGACACCGCACAGATACGCAGTATTTT.

The V call is TRBV7-2, the J call TRBJ2-3; D call uncertain. Between the trimmed V and J ends, which lost 2 bases and 7 bases, there was a span of 10 bases. The CDR3 extends over 13 amino acids. Germline loops: CDR1 SGHTA, CDR2 FQGNSA. As DNA, the CDR3 is TGTGCCAGCAGCTTAACCCCACCAAATACGCAGTATTTT. It yields the protein CASSLTPPNTQYF.

The chain has TRBV7-2 and TRBJ1-1; D uncertain. Trimming left V 3 bases short and J 4 bases short, with 9 bases between. Germline V gene sequence: CDR1 SGHTA, CDR2 FQGNSA. CDR3 length equals 13 residues. CDR3 sequence: CASSFGVGTEAFF. The CDR3, as DNA: TGTGCCAGCAGCTTTGGCGTCGGCACTGAAGCTTTCTTT.

The chain has TRBV9 and TRBJ1-2, with 10 bases that match TRBD1. There are 16 residues in the CDR3. CDR1 SGDLS and CDR2 YYNGEE come from the germline V gene. J lost 4 bases, V lost 4 bases, and 10 bases had no gene match. The CDR3 spells CASSQGVGQGSYGYTF. CDR3 bases: TGTGCCAGCAGCCAGGGGGTGGGACAGGGGTCCTATGGCTACACCTTC. Full variable domain (remainder filled in from reference TRBV9 and TRBJ1-2): DSGVTQTPKHLITATGQRVTLRCSPRSGDLSVYWYQQSLDQGLQFLIQYYNGEERAKGNILERFSAQQFPDLHSELNLSSLELGDSALYFCASSQGVGQGSYGYTFGSGTRLTVV.

The V and J genes are TRBV10-2 and TRBJ2-1, with no clear D. CDR1 and CDR2 (germline): WSHSY, SAAADI. This CDR3 is 15 amino acids long. V was clipped by 2 bases and J by 2 bases, with 10 bases between them. Here the CDR3 DNA reads TGCGCCAGCAGTGAGCTGGGTAATCCCTACAATGAGCAGTTCTTC. Its translation: CASSELGNPYNEQFF.

This clone was recorded once. The chain has TRBV11-2 and TRBJ2-5; tentatively, D is TRBD1 (6 bases). Germline-derived CDR1 and CDR2 are SGHAT and FQNNGV. The CDR3 runs to 16 residues. Deletions cut 2 bases from V and 5 bases from J, with 18 bases between. The chain's CDR3 is CASSLSRGGGGETQYF. The DNA of the CDR3 is TGTGCCAGCAGCTTATCGAGAGGTGGGGGCGGCGAGACCCAGTACTTC.

CDR3 sequence (DNA): TGTGCCAGCAGCTTAGCGGCAGGGGATACCTACGAGCAGTACTTC. It is translated as CASSLAAGDTYEQYF. The chain employs TRBV11-2 and TRBJ2-7; D might be TRBD1 (6 bases). In germline, CDR1 is SGHAT, CDR2 FQNNGV. Between the trimmed V and J ends, which lost 1 base and 2 bases, there was a span of 12 bases. This CDR3 contains 15 residues. Full variable domain (rest looked up from reference TRBV11-2 and TRBJ2-7): EAGVAQSPRYKIIEKRQSVAFWCNPISGHATLYWYQQILGQGPKLLIQFQNNGVVDDSQLPKDRFSAERLKGVDSTLKIQPAKLEDSAVYLCASSLAAGDTYEQYFGPGTRLTVT.

This rearrangement joins TRBV5-6 to TRBJ1-3, with a tentative D call TRBD1 (6 bases). V was clipped by 5 bases and J by 0 bases, with 12 bases between them. Looked up from germline, CDR1 is SGHDT and CDR2 is YYEEEE. This CDR3 region has 15 residues. The CDR3 DNA is TGTGCCAGCAGTTCCTGGGGGCTCTCTGGAAACACCATATATTTT. Translating gives CASSSWGLSGNTIYF.

This chain joins TRBV19 and TRBJ2-7, with a weak D call TRBD2 (5 bases). The length of the CDR3 is 14 residues. V lost 2 bases to trimming and J lost 9 bases, with 17 bases between them. From germline, CDR1 is LNHDA and CDR2 SQIVND (reference sequence). DNA of the CDR3: TGTGCCAGTAGTATATCGGCGGATCTAGGGAGGCAGTACTTC. Translating it yields CASSISADLGRQYF.